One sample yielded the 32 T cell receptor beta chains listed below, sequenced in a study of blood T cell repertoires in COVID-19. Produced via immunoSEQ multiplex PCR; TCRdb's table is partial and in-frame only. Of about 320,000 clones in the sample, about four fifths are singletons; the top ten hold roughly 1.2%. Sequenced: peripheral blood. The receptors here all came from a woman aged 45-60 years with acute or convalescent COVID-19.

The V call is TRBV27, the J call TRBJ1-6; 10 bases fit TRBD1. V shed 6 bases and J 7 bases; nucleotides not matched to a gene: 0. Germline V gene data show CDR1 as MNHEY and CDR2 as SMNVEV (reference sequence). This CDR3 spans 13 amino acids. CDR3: CASRGQGNSPLHF. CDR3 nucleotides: TGTGCCAGCAGGGGACAGGGGAATTCACCCCTCCACTTT.

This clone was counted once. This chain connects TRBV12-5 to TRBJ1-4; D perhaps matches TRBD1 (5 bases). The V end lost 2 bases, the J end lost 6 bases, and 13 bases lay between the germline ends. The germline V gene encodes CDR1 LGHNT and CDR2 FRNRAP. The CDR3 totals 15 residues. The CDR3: CASGLSPGGDEKLFF. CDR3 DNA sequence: TGTGCTAGTGGTTTGAGTCCTGGAGGGGATGAAAAACTGTTTTTT. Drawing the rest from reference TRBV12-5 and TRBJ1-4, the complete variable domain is DARVTQTPRHKVTEMGQEVTMRCQPILGHNTVFWYRQTMMQGLELLAYFRNRAPLDDSGMPKDRFSAEMPDATLATLKIQPSEPRDSAVYFCASGLSPGGDEKLFFGSGTQLSVL.

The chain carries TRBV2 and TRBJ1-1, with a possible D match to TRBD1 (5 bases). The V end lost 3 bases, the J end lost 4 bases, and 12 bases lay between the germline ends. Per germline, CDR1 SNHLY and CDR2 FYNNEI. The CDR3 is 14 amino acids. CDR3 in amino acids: CASSEEGLSTEAFF. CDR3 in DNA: TGTGCCAGCAGTGAGGAGGGACTAAGCACTGAAGCTTTCTTT.

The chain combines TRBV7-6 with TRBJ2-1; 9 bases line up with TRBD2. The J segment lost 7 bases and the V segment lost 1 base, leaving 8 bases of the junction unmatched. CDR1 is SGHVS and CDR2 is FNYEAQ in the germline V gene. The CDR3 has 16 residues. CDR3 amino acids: CASSLGAGGLENEQFF. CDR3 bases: TGTGCCAGCAGCTTAGGGGCGGGAGGGCTAGAAAATGAGCAGTTCTTC. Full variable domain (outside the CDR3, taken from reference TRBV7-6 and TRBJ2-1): GAGVSQSPRYKVTKRGQDVALRCDPISGHVSLYWYRQALGQGPEFLTYFNYEAQQDKSGLPNDRFSAERPEGSISTLTIQRTEQRDSAMYRCASSLGAGGLENEQFFGPGTRLTVL.

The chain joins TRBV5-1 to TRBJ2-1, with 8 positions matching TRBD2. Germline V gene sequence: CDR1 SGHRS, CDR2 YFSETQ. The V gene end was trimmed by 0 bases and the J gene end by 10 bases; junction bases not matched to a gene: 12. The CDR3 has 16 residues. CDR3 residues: CASSLAAGSGEVEQFF. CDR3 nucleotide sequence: TGCGCCAGCAGCTTGGCCGCGGGTAGCGGGGAAGTGGAGCAGTTCTTC.

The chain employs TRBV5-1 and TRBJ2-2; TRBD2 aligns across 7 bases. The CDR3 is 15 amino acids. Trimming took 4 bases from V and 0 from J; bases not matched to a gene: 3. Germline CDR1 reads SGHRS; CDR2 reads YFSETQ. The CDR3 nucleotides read TGCGCCAGCAGCCTAGCGGCCTCGAACACCGGGGAGCTGTTTTTT. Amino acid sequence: CASSLAASNTGELFF.

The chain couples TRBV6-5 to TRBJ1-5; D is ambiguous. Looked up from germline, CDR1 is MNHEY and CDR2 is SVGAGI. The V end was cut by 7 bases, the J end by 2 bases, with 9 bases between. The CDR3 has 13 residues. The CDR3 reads CASNRLGNQPQHF. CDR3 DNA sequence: TGTGCCAGCAATCGGTTGGGCAATCAGCCCCAGCATTTT.

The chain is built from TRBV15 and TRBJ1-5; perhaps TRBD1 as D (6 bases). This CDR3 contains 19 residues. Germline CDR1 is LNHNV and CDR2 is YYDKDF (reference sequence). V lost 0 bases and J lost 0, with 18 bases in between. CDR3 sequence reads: CATSRDQGTVSHSNQPQHF. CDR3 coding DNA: TGTGCCACCAGCAGAGATCAGGGGACCGTCTCTCATAGCAATCAGCCCCAGCATTTT. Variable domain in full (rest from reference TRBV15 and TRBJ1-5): DAMVIQNPRYQVTQFGKPVTLSCSQTLNHNVMYWYQQKSSQAPKLLFHYYDKDFNNEADTPDNFQSRRPNTSFCFLDIRSPGLGDTAMYLCATSRDQGTVSHSNQPQHFGDGTRLSIL.

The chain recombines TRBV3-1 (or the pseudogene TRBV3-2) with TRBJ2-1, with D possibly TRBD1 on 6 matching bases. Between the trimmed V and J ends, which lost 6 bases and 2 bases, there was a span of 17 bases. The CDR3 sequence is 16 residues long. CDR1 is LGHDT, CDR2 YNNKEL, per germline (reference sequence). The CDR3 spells CASRANTGTTYNEQFF. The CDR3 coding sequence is TGTGCCAGCAGGGCGAACACCGGGACAACCTACAATGAGCAGTTCTTC.

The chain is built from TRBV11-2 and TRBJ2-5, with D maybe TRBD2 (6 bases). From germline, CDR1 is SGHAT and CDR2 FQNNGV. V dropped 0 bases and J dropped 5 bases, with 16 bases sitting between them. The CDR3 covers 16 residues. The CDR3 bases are TGTGCCAGCAGCTTAGACTCGGGCCTAGCGAGGGAGACCCAGTACTTC. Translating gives CASSLDSGLARETQYF.

The chain's CDR3 is CATATNRDRGQPQHF. In DNA form, the CDR3 reads TGTGCCACGGCCACAAACCGGGACAGGGGCCAGCCCCAGCATTTT. The V and J genes are TRBV6-5 and TRBJ1-5, with 10 bases that match TRBD1. The junction had 13 bases not matched to a gene; V was cut back by 10 bases and J by 7 bases. CDR3 size: 15 residues. Germline V gene lookup returns CDR1 MNHEY and CDR2 SVGAGI.

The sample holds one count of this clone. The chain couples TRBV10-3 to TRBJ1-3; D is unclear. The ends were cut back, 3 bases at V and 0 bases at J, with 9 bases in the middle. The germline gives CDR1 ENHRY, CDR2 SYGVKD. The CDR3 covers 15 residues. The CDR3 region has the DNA TGTGCCATCAGTGATGAGGCCCTCTCTGGAAACACCATATATTTT. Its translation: CAISDEALSGNTIYF.

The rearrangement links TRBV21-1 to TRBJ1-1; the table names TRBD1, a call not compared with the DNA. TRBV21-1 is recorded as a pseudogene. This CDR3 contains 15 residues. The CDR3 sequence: CASSIKTGLNTEAFF. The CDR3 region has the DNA TGTGCCAGCAGCATCAAGACAGGGCTCAACACTGAAGCTTTCTTT.

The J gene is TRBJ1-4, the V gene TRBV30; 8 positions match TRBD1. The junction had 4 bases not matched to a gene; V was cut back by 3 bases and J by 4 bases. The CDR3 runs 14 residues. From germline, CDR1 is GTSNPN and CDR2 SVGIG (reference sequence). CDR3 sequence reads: CAWRRQGSNEKLFF. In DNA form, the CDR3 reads TGTGCCTGGAGGCGACAGGGGAGTAATGAAAAACTGTTTTTT.

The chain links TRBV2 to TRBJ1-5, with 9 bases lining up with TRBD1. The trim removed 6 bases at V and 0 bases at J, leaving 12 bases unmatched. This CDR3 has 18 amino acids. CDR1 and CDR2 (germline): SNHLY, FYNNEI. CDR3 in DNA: TGTGCCAGCAGCGCCGGGACAGGGAATAGGGATAGCAATCAGCCCCAGCATTTT. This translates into CASSAGTGNRDSNQPQHF.

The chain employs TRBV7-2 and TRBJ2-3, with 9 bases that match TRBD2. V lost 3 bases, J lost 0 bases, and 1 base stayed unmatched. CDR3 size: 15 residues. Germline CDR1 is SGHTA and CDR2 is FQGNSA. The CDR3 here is CASSFTSGSTDTQYF. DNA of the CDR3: TGTGCCAGCAGCTTCACTAGCGGGAGCACAGATACGCAGTATTTT.

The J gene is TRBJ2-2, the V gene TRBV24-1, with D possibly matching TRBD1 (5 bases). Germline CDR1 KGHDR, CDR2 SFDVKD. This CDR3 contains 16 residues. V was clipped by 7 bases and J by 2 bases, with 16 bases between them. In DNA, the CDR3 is TGTGCCACCAGCCCGAGCAGGGCTCTCAACACCGGGGAGCTGTTTTTT. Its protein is CATSPSRALNTGELFF.

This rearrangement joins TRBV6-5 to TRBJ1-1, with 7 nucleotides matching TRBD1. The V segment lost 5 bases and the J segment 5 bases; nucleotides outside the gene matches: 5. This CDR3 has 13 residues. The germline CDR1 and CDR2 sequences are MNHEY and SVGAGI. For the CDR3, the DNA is TGTGCCAGCAGTATACAGGGGTCAACTGAAGCTTTCTTT. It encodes CASSIQGSTEAFF.

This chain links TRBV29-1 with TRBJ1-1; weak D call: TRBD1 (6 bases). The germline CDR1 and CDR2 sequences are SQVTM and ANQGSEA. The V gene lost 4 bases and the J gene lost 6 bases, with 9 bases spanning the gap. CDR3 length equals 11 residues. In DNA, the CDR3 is TGCAGCGTTGGGAAGGGGGCTGAAGCTTTCTTT. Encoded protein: CSVGKGAEAFF.

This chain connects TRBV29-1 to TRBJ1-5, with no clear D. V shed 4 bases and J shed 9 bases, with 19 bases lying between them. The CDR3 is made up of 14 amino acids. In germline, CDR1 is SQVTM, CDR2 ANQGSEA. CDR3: CSVVGIGGEGPQHF. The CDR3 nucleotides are TGCAGCGTTGTTGGCATTGGAGGCGAGGGGCCCCAGCATTTT.

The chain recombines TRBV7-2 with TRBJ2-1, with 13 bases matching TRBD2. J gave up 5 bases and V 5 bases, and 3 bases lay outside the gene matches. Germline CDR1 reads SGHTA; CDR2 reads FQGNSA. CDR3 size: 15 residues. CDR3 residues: CASSAGLAGNNEQFF. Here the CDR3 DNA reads TGTGCCAGCAGCGCGGGACTAGCGGGAAACAATGAGCAGTTCTTC.

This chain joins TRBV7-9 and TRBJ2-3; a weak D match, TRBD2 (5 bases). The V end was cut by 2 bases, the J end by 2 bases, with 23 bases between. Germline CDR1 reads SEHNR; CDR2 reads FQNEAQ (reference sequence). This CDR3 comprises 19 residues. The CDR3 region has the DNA TGTGCCAGCAGCTTAAATGGACGGGTCGGGATCTCGGACACAGATACGCAGTATTTT. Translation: CASSLNGRVGISDTDTQYF.

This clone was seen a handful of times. CDR3 bases: TGCGCCAGCAGCCAAGATTTTGCGGCAGCAAATCAGCCCCAGCATTTT. Residues: CASSQDFAAANQPQHF. The chain uses TRBV4-1 and TRBJ1-5; D unclear. With 0 bases removed from V and 4 bases from J, the gap between germline ends came to 13 bases. There are 16 residues in the CDR3. Germline CDR1 is MGHRA and CDR2 is YSYEKL.

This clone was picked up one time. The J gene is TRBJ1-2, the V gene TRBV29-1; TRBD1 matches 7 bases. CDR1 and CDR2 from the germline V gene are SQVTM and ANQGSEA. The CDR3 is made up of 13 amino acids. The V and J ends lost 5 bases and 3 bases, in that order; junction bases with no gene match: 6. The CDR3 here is CSVLLGTDYGYTF. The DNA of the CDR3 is TGCAGCGTTTTACTAGGGACAGACTATGGCTACACCTTC.

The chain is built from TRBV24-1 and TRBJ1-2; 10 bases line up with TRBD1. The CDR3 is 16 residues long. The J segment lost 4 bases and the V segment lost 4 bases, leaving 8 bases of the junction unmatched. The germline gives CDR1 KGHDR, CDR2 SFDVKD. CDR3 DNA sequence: TGTGCCACCAGTGACAAAGGAGGGACAGGGGCCTATGGCTACACCTTC. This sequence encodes CATSDKGGTGAYGYTF.

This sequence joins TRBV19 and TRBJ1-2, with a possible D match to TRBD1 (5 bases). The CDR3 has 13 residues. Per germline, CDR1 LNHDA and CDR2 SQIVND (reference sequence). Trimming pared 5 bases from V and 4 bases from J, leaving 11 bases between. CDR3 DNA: TGTGCCAGTAGTGCGGGACGGGGCTATGGCTACACCTTC. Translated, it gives CASSAGRGYGYTF.

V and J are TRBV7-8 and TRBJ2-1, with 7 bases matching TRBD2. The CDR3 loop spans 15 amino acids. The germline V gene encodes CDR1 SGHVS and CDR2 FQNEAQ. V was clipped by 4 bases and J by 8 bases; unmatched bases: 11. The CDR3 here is CASSSRGEPFDEQFF. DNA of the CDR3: TGTGCCAGCAGCTCCCGGGGGGAACCCTTTGATGAGCAGTTCTTC. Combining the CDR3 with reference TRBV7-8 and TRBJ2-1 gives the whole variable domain GAGVSQSPRYKVAKRGQDVALRCDPISGHVSLFWYQQALGQGPEFLTYFQNEAQLDKSGLPSDRFFAERPEGSVSTLKIQRTQQEDSAVYLCASSSRGEPFDEQFFGPGTRLTVL.

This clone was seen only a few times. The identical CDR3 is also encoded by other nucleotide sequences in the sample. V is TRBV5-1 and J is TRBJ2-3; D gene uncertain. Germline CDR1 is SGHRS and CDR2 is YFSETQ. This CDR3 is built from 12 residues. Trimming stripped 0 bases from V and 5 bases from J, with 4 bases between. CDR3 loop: CASSLAGDTQYF. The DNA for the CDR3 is TGCGCCAGCAGCTTGGCCGGAGATACGCAGTATTTT.

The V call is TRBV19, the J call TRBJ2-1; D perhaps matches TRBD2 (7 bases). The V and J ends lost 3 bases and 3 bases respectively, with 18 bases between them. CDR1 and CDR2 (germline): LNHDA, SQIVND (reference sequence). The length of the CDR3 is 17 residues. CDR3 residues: CASSIGGGGIFYNEQFF. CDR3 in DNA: TGTGCCAGTAGTATCGGAGGGGGGGGCATTTTCTACAATGAGCAGTTCTTC.

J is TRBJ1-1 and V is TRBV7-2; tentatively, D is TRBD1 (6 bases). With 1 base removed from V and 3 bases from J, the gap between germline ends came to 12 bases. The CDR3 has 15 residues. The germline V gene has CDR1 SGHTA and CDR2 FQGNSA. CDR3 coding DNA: TGTGCCAGCAGCTTAGAAGCGGGGGCCCACACTGAAGCTTTCTTT. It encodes CASSLEAGAHTEAFF.

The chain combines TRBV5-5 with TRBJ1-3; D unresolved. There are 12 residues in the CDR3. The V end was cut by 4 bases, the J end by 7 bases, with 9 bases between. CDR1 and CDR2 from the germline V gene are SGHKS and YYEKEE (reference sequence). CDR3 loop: CASSPASNTIYF. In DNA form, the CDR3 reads TGTGCCAGCAGCCCTGCGTCCAACACCATATATTTT.

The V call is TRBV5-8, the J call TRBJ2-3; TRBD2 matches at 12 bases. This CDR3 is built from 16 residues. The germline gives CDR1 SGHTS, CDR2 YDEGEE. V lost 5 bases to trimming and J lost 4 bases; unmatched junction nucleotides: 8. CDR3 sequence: CASSFGLAGPADTQYF. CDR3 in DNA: TGTGCCAGCAGTTTCGGACTAGCGGGGCCCGCAGATACGCAGTATTTT.